The 17 T cell receptor beta chains below come from one sample, sequenced in a study of cytomegalovirus exposure and HLA in healthy donors (dated by TCRdb to about 2017). To prepare the library, the immunoSEQ multiplex PCR assay was applied. A mixture of 60 forward primers for TCR Vbeta segments and 13 reverse primers for TCR Jbeta segments was used in the multiplex PCR. TCRdb took this table from immuneACCESS and kept in-frame rearrangements with V and J called. Such tables lack part of the clones; where checked against another copy, unresolved V genes explain under half of the gap, and the rest is unexplained. This sample lists under 200,000 clones; roughly 75% were detected once. The ten largest account for around 4.7% of the sample. The sequenced sample consisted of PBMCs. All receptors derive from a male donor in good health and CMV-seronegative.

The chain employs TRBV9 and TRBJ1-4; 7 positions agree with TRBD1. This CDR3 has 15 residues. The J segment lost 8 bases and the V segment lost 4 bases, leaving 11 bases of the junction unmatched. The germline CDR1 and CDR2 sequences are SGDLS and YYNGEE. The CDR3 is CASSSSTGRGEKLFF. The CDR3 DNA reads TGTGCCAGCAGCTCCTCGACAGGGCGCGGGGAAAAACTGTTTTTT.

This clone was observed a handful of times. V is TRBV7-9 and J is TRBJ1-1, with D unclear. Per germline, CDR1 SEHNR and CDR2 FQNEAQ (reference sequence). This CDR3 is built from 15 residues. V was cut by 4 bases and J by 3 bases, with 15 bases left in between. CDR3 in DNA: TGTGCCAGCAGCTCCCTCGGAGGGTGGGACACTGAAGCTTTCTTT. Translated: CASSSLGGWDTEAFF.

V usage is TRBV28 and J usage is TRBJ1-5, with 7 nucleotides matching TRBD1. The V and J ends lost 5 bases and 4 bases, in that order; junction bases with no gene match: 11. Germline CDR1 reads MDHEN; CDR2 reads SYDVKM. The CDR3 runs 16 residues. CDR3 region: CASSITSGTANQPQHF. The CDR3 DNA reads TGTGCCAGCAGTATAACCTCCGGGACAGCGAATCAGCCCCAGCATTTT.

This CDR3 reads CASSQEGTAGGRTDTQYF. In DNA, the CDR3 is TGTGCCAGCAGCCAAGAGGGAACAGCGGGAGGTCGCACAGATACGCAGTATTTT. This chain links TRBV4-2 with TRBJ2-3; 9 nucleotides align to TRBD2. V trimming: 0 bases; J trimming: 1 base; junction bases outside the gene matches: 8. The V gene's germline CDR1 is LGHNA and CDR2 YNFKEQ. The CDR3 has 18 residues.

The chain uses TRBV19 and TRBJ1-2; D not certain. Germline CDR1 and CDR2: LNHDA and SQIVND (reference sequence). With 3 bases removed from V and 6 bases from J, the gap between germline ends came to 11 bases. CDR3 length equals 13 residues. The CDR3 region has the DNA TGTGCCAGTAGTATTTCCGTTACAAATGGCTACACCTTC. Translated, it gives CASSISVTNGYTF. Together with reference TRBV19 and TRBJ1-2, the CDR3 gives the full variable domain: DGGITQSPKYLFRKEGQNVTLSCEQNLNHDAMYWYRQDPGQGLRLIYYSQIVNDFQKGDIAEGYSVSREKKESFPLTVTSAQKNPTAFYLCASSISVTNGYTFGSGTRLTVV.

The J gene is TRBJ2-1, the V gene TRBV4-2; 10 bases map to TRBD2. The CDR3 is 15 amino acids. Trimming took 0 bases from V and 13 from J; bases not matched to a gene: 9. Per germline, CDR1 LGHNA and CDR2 YNFKEQ. CDR3 protein: CASSQESGGAGKQFF. The CDR3 DNA reads TGTGCCAGCAGCCAAGAAAGCGGGGGGGCTGGGAAACAGTTCTTC.

In this sample, this clone turned up a few times. CDR3 in DNA: TGCGCCAGCAGCCAATTGGACAGGTCGTCCTACGAGCAGTACTTC. Translating gives CASSQLDRSSYEQYF. The chain combines TRBV5-1 with TRBJ2-7, with 7 bases matching TRBD1. Germline V gene data show CDR1 as SGHRS and CDR2 as YFSETQ. V dropped 4 bases and J dropped 1; count of bases not matched to a gene: 8. The CDR3 is 15 amino acids.

V gene TRBV5-1 combines with J gene TRBJ2-5; D possibly corresponds to TRBD2 (6 bases). The CDR3 has 13 residues. V lost 9 bases to trimming and J lost 3 bases, with 15 bases between them. The germline CDR1 and CDR2 sequences are SGHRS and YFSETQ. This CDR3 reads CATSGWGEETQYF. In DNA, the CDR3 is TGCGCCACCAGTGGATGGGGGGAAGAGACCCAGTACTTC.

This rearrangement joins TRBV29-1 to TRBJ1-4, with TRBD1 matching over 8 bases. The ends lost 2 bases at V and 7 bases at J; junction bases unmatched: 9. Germline V CDR1 and CDR2: SQVTM, ANQGSEA. This CDR3 is 15 amino acids long. This CDR3 is CSVEPPGQGGEKLFF. CDR3 bases: TGCAGCGTTGAACCGCCTGGACAGGGAGGTGAAAAACTGTTTTTT.

The chain combines TRBV9 with TRBJ1-3; 11 positions match TRBD1. CDR3 size: 15 residues. The V and J ends lost 2 bases and 4 bases, in that order; junction bases with no gene match: 2. Germline V gene lookup returns CDR1 SGDLS and CDR2 YYNGEE. The CDR3 protein is CASSVGQGGGNTIYF. The CDR3 DNA sequence: TGTGCCAGCAGCGTGGGACAGGGGGGAGGAAACACCATATATTTT.

The chain joins TRBV5-1 to TRBJ1-6; D gene uncertain. Germline V lookup: CDR1 SGHRS, CDR2 YFSETQ. V lost 4 bases, J lost 0 bases, and 8 bases lay in between. The CDR3 runs to 15 residues. Here the CDR3 reads CASSDRSSYNSPLHF. The CDR3 DNA is TGCGCCAGCAGCGACCGGAGCTCCTATAATTCACCCCTCCACTTT.

The chain couples TRBV6-5 to TRBJ2-5, with TRBD1 as a possible D gene (5 bases). Per the germline V gene, CDR1 is MNHEY and CDR2 is SVGAGI. Trimming shortened V by 4 bases and J by 1 base, and 16 bases separated the two germline ends. The CDR3 sequence is 16 residues long. The CDR3 bases are TGTGCCAGCAGTTCGACCCCTACAGGTACCCAAGAGACCCAGTACTTC. This gives the protein CASSSTPTGTQETQYF.

The chain recombines TRBV6-5 with TRBJ2-7, with TRBD1 identical over 8 bases. CDR3 length: 15 amino acids. The J segment lost 2 bases and the V segment lost 2 bases, leaving 5 bases of the junction unmatched. Germline CDR1 and CDR2: MNHEY and SVGAGI. The CDR3: CASSYTAGGPYEQYF. The CDR3 DNA follows: TGTGCCAGCAGTTACACGGCAGGGGGCCCCTACGAGCAGTACTTC.

The rearrangement uses TRBV29-1 and TRBJ1-2; possibly TRBD1 for D (5 bases). Per germline, CDR1 SQVTM and CDR2 ANQGSEA. V gave up 7 bases and J gave up 3 bases, with 12 bases separating them. The CDR3 runs 12 residues. Here the CDR3 DNA reads TGCAGCGACGGGGGGTTAGACTATGGCTACACCTTC. It specifies CSDGGLDYGYTF.

The chain couples TRBV7-6 to TRBJ1-2, with D possibly matching TRBD1 (6 bases). The CDR3 sequence is 14 residues long. CDR1 is SGHVS and CDR2 is FNYEAQ in the germline V gene. Trimming shortened V by 5 bases and J by 6 bases, and 16 bases separated the two germline ends. CDR3 DNA: TGTGCCAGCAGCCCCTGGGACATAACGGATGGCTACACCTTC. It is translated as CASSPWDITDGYTF.

The genes are TRBV11-3 and TRBJ2-1; possibly TRBD2 for D (5 bases). This CDR3 spans 12 amino acids. The germline V and J ends were trimmed by 3 bases and 8 bases, with 8 bases remaining between them. Germline assignment: CDR1 SGHNT and CDR2 YENEEA. The CDR3 DNA sequence: TGTGCCAGCAGCTTGTTTAGCGATGAGCAGTTCTTC. This translates into CASSLFSDEQFF.

This sequence joins TRBV5-4 and TRBJ2-1; D is perhaps TRBD2 (6 bases). The CDR3 has 16 amino acids. Trimming took off 3 bases at V and 4 bases at J, with 17 bases between the two ends. Germline V lookup: CDR1 SGHNT, CDR2 YYREEE (reference sequence). This CDR3 reads CASSSDGSGPYNEQFF. For the CDR3, the DNA is TGTGCCAGCAGCTCGGACGGGAGCGGACCTTACAATGAGCAGTTCTTC.